This T cell receptor (beta chain) was found in a study of T cell responses to AZD1222 COVID-19 vaccine. The CDR3 is 16 residues long. Germline V gene data show CDR1 as SGHAT and CDR2 as FQNNGV. V shed 1 base and J 1 base; nucleotides not matched to a gene: 0. Broader study findings: The sample set comprised mostly white British donors with more females, and clonal diversity was possibly underestimated.

Some clones are missing from TCRdb's copy, which holds only in-frame ones; the method was immunoSEQ multiplex PCR. The sample shows some 120,000 clones, 92% of them seen only once. In the case of this clone: Its target is unknown.

The specimen was peripheral blood, collected on day 0 of AZD1222 vaccination. The TCR sequence derives from an adult in good health. J is TRBJ2-2 and V is TRBV11-2, with 10 bases matching TRBD2. CDR3 residues: CASSLVAGGNTGELFF. CDR3 sequence (DNA): TGTGCCAGCAGCTTAGTAGCGGGGGGGAACACCGGGGAGCTGTTTTTT.